Each of the 15 T cell receptor beta chains below was sequenced from the same sample in a study of cytomegalovirus exposure and HLA in healthy donors. Use of 60 Vbeta and 13 Jbeta primers characterized the PCR. Assay: immunoSEQ multiplex PCR; the TCRdb copy retains only in-frame clones and omits some. The sample records roughly 240,000 clones, 82% being singletons. The sequenced sample consisted of PBMCs. All receptors derive from a woman in her forties in good health and CMV-seropositive.

In DNA form, the CDR3 reads TGTGCCAGCAGCTTAGCGGCGGGGAGCTCCTACGAGCAGTACTTC. It yields the protein CASSLAAGSSYEQYF. The V gene is TRBV11-2, the J gene TRBJ2-7; D may be TRBD2 (6 bases). The ends were cut back, 1 base at V and 0 bases at J, with 10 bases in the middle. Germline loops: CDR1 SGHAT, CDR2 FQNNGV. The CDR3 runs to 15 residues.

The rearrangement links TRBV5-1 to TRBJ1-2; TRBD1 matches 7 bases. Germline V lookup: CDR1 SGHRS, CDR2 YFSETQ. J lost 3 bases, V lost 4 bases, and 0 bases had no gene match. The CDR3 consists of 12 residues. This CDR3 is CASSGTDYGYTF. CDR3 coding DNA: TGCGCCAGCAGCGGGACAGACTATGGCTACACCTTC. Complete variable domain (other parts from reference TRBV5-1 and TRBJ1-2): KAGVTQTPRYLIKTRGQQVTLSCSPISGHRSVSWYQQTPGQGLQFLFEYFSETQRNKGNFPGRFSGRQFSNSRSEMNVSTLELGDSALYLCASSGTDYGYTFGSGTRLTVV.

In the case of this clone: Within the sample, other DNA sequences also encode this same CDR3. The gene calls are TRBV18 and TRBJ1-6; D not certain. Trimming removed 3 bases from V and 2 bases from J, with 11 bases in between. The CDR3 extends over 16 amino acids. Germline-derived CDR1 and CDR2 are KGHSH and LQKENI. CDR3 DNA sequence: TGTGCCAGCTCACCCCAACCGGGAGCCTATAATTCACCCCTCCACTTT. Amino acids: CASSPQPGAYNSPLHF.

This clone has just one count. The V gene is TRBV9, the J gene TRBJ2-2, with TRBD1 matching over 7 bases. J lost 7 bases, V lost 1 base, and 7 bases had no gene match. Per the germline V gene, CDR1 is SGDLS and CDR2 is YYNGEE. This CDR3 is built from 15 residues. The chain's CDR3 is CASSVQGVLDGELFF. DNA for the CDR3: TGTGCCAGCAGCGTACAGGGGGTATTGGACGGGGAGCTGTTTTTT.

V is TRBV11-2 and J is TRBJ2-7; 10 bases map to TRBD2. The junction had 6 bases not matched to a gene; V was cut back by 5 bases and J by 5 bases. CDR1 is SGHAT, CDR2 FQNNGV, per germline. This CDR3 has 14 residues. In DNA, the CDR3 is TGTGCCAGCAGCCCCCTAGCGGGAGTCCACGAGCAGTACTTC. Amino acid sequence: CASSPLAGVHEQYF.

This sequence joins TRBV28 and TRBJ2-1, with 10 positions matching TRBD1. The V gene end was trimmed by 4 bases and the J gene end by 1 base; junction bases not matched to a gene: 1. The CDR3 has 15 amino acids. Germline V gene data show CDR1 as MDHEN and CDR2 as SYDVKM. The CDR3 DNA is TGTGCCAGCAGTTCGGGACAGGGGTCCTACAATGAGCAGTTCTTC. Its translation is CASSSGQGSYNEQFF.

V usage is TRBV6-6 and J usage is TRBJ2-3, with D perhaps matching TRBD1 (5 bases). This CDR3 contains 12 residues. V was shortened by 7 bases and J by 5 bases, with 10 bases between the two germline ends. Per germline, CDR1 MNHNY and CDR2 SVGAGI (reference sequence). The CDR3 region has the DNA TGTGCCAGCACAGGGTTGGGAGATACGCAGTATTTT. It codes for CASTGLGDTQYF.

The chain links TRBV9 to TRBJ1-2; D unresolved. Looked up from germline, CDR1 is SGDLS and CDR2 is YYNGEE. The length of the CDR3 is 15 residues. V lost 0 bases, J lost 3 bases, and 12 bases lay in between. DNA for the CDR3: TGTGCCAGCAGCGTAGCATGGCGGCAAGACTATGGCTACACCTTC. Amino acids: CASSVAWRQDYGYTF.

Comments on this clone: Different DNA sequences within this sample yield the same CDR3. The chain couples TRBV7-6 to TRBJ1-4; perhaps TRBD1 as D (6 bases). The CDR3 contains 15 residues. Deletions cut 1 base from V and 5 bases from J, with 11 bases between. The V gene's germline CDR1 is SGHVS and CDR2 FNYEAQ. Here the CDR3 reads CASSLGRQGNEKLFF. Here the CDR3 DNA reads TGTGCCAGCAGCTTAGGACGGCAGGGGAATGAAAAACTGTTTTTT.

V gene TRBV11-3 combines with J gene TRBJ1-1; 12 nucleotides align to TRBD1. The CDR3 totals 17 residues. The ends lost 3 bases at V and 4 bases at J; junction bases unmatched: 9. Germline CDR1 SGHNT, CDR2 YENEEA. In DNA, the CDR3 is TGTGCCAGCAGCTTCCGGGGACAGGGGGCTCGTGGCACTGAAGCTTTCTTT. Its translation: CASSFRGQGARGTEAFF.

Only one count was recorded for this clone. The chain couples TRBV10-3 to TRBJ2-1; the match to TRBD2 covers 10 bases. The CDR3 totals 14 residues. With 6 bases clipped from V and 6 bases from J, the junction kept 5 bases outside the gene matches. Germline V gives CDR1 ENHRY, CDR2 SYGVKD. The CDR3 here is CAIRTSGPTNEQFF. The CDR3 bases are TGTGCCATCAGGACTAGCGGGCCAACCAATGAGCAGTTCTTC.

The rearrangement uses TRBV25-1 and TRBJ2-1; the match to TRBD1 covers 7 bases. V gave up 6 bases and J gave up 9 bases; unmatched junction bases: 20. The CDR3 spans 17 residues. CDR1 MGHDK and CDR2 SYGVNS come from the germline V gene. CDR3 sequence (DNA): TGTGCCAGCAGGAGCCAGAGCATAGGACAGGTGGACGCTGAGCAGTTCTTC. Translation: CASRSQSIGQVDAEQFF.

The rearrangement joins TRBV4-2 to TRBJ2-5; weak D call: TRBD1 (6 bases). The better agreement between TRBJ2-7 and the DNA end casts doubt on the J call. The CDR3 is 16 amino acids. Germline CDR1 is LGHNA and CDR2 is YNFKEQ. CDR3 sequence reads: CASSQAGNRVTGEQYF. DNA of the CDR3: TGTGCCAGCAGCCAAGCTGGGAACAGGGTGACTGGCGAGCAGTACTTC.

The rearrangement uses TRBV7-8 and TRBJ1-5; 9 bases align to TRBD1. The length of the CDR3 is 18 residues. CDR1 is SGHVS and CDR2 is FQNEAQ in the germline V gene. The ends lost 5 bases at V and 0 bases at J; junction bases unmatched: 11. The CDR3 protein is CASSRGTGQKYSNQPQHF. The CDR3 coding sequence is TGTGCCAGCAGCCGAGGGACAGGGCAAAAATATAGCAATCAGCCCCAGCATTTT. The entire variable domain, with the rest obtained from reference TRBV7-8 and TRBJ1-5, is as follows: GAGVSQSPRYKVAKRGQDVALRCDPISGHVSLFWYQQALGQGPEFLTYFQNEAQLDKSGLPSDRFFAERPEGSVSTLKIQRTQQEDSAVYLCASSRGTGQKYSNQPQHFGDGTRLSIL.

The chain combines TRBV30 with TRBJ1-1; 8 positions match TRBD1. V trimming: 2 bases; J trimming: 5 bases; junction bases outside the gene matches: 4. This CDR3 has 13 amino acids. Germline V gene data show CDR1 as GTSNPN and CDR2 as SVGIG (reference sequence). The DNA of the CDR3 is TGTGCCTGGAGTCAAGACAGGGGTACTGAAGCTTTCTTT. This codes for CAWSQDRGTEAFF.